The clone carrying this TCR beta chain has only a few counts. The entry originates in a study of T-cell memory formation after mild COVID-19. Constant-segment-primed 5'RACE gave TCR alpha and TCR beta cDNA libraries with sample barcodes and UMIs. TCRdb used MiXCR to reprocess the 5' RACE reads, holding one entry per CDR3 protein. The sample comprises some 440,000 distinct CDR3 sequences, around 27% of which are singletons, and around 13% rests with the top ten. The CDR3 spans 13 residues. Deletions cut 0 bases from V and 4 bases from J, with 6 bases between. Germline CDR1 is GTSNPN and CDR2 is SVGIG (reference sequence).

The receptor was derived from an adult woman who had mild COVID-19 (a few samples of this study predate the infection). Cell type and time point are not known. Sequenced sample: PBMCs or a T cell subset sorted from them (not recorded which). The chain has TRBV30 and TRBJ2-2, with D possibly TRBD2 on 5 matching bases. The CDR3 bases are TGTGCCTGGAGTGTAGGGAGCACCGGGGAGCTGTTTTTT. Translating gives CAWSVGSTGELFF.